Below, 28 T cell receptor beta chains from the same sample are listed, as sequenced in a study of response to subunit inactivated influenza vaccine. TCRdb called the RT-PCR reads again in MiXCR, with one record for every CDR3 protein. Found here are about 830,000 distinct CDR3 sequences, about a fifth of them singletons; the top ten hold 11%. The sequences come from PBMCs from blood, collected more than 4 days after vaccination. All receptors derive from a man aged 50 or older who received an inactivated influenza vaccine.

The gene calls are TRBV24-1 and TRBJ2-1; perhaps TRBD1 as D (6 bases). CDR1 and CDR2 from the germline V gene are KGHDR and SFDVKD. CDR3 length: 14 amino acids. V was clipped by 1 base and J by 5 bases, with 8 bases between them. In DNA, the CDR3 is TGTGCCACCAGTGATTTTCAGGGGAACAATGAGCAGTTCTTC. It codes for CATSDFQGNNEQFF.

V is TRBV4-2 and J is TRBJ2-2, with a tentative D call TRBD1 (6 bases). Germline V lookup: CDR1 LGHNA, CDR2 YNFKEQ. The CDR3 covers 14 residues. V lost 3 bases and J 5 bases, leaving 10 bases between the germline ends. The CDR3 coding sequence is TGTGCCAGCAGCCAGGACAGCAAAACCGGGGAGCTGTTTTTT. It encodes CASSQDSKTGELFF.

This clonotype was seen a few times. The CDR3 reads CASSQERTSAYNEQFF. In nucleotides, the CDR3 is TGCGCCAGCAGCCAAGAAAGGACTAGCGCTTACAATGAGCAGTTCTTC. This chain joins TRBV4-3 and TRBJ2-1; 9 bases agree with TRBD2. This CDR3 region has 16 residues. Germline V gene sequence: CDR1 LGHNA, CDR2 YSLEER. V lost 0 bases and J lost 4; bases outside the gene matches: 4.

V gene TRBV7-2 combines with J gene TRBJ2-5, with a tentative D call TRBD1 (5 bases). The germline CDR1 and CDR2 sequences are SGHTA and FQGNSA. This CDR3 contains 15 residues. Trimming stripped 0 bases from V and 5 bases from J, with 13 bases between. CDR3: CASSLAQGMRETQYF. The DNA for the CDR3 is TGTGCCAGCAGCTTAGCGCAGGGAATGAGGGAGACCCAGTACTTC.

The chain uses TRBV5-1 and TRBJ2-5; TRBD2 aligns across 9 bases. Losses at the gene ends were 1 base for V and 5 bases for J; bases not matched to a gene: 3. Germline V lookup: CDR1 SGHRS, CDR2 YFSETQ. CDR3 length: 14 amino acids. DNA of the CDR3: TGCGCCAGCAGCTTGAGCGGGGGGCCCGAGACCCAGTACTTC. This translates into CASSLSGGPETQYF.

This clonotype has a handful of counts. V and J are TRBV29-1 and TRBJ2-5; D is possibly TRBD1 or TRBD2 (5 bases each). CDR1 and CDR2 (germline): SQVTM, ANQGSEA. The CDR3 totals 12 residues. The V gene lost 6 bases and the J gene lost 6 bases, with 14 bases spanning the gap. The CDR3 sequence: CSVGDGTKTQYF. The CDR3 DNA reads as TGCAGCGTGGGGGACGGTACGAAGACCCAGTACTTC.

The sample holds a few counts of this clonotype. This rearrangement joins TRBV7-2 to TRBJ2-3; 8 bases line up with TRBD2. The CDR3 sequence is 17 residues long. Germline V lookup: CDR1 SGHTA, CDR2 FQGNSA. Germline trimming cut 5 bases from V and 0 bases from J; bases unmatched to any gene: 10. The chain's CDR3 is CASSQSRGGASTDTQYF. The CDR3 DNA is TGTGCCAGCAGCCAATCCCGGGGGGGAGCTAGCACAGATACGCAGTATTTT. Full variable domain (missing parts from reference TRBV7-2 and TRBJ2-3): GAGVSQSPSNKVTEKGKDVELRCDPISGHTALYWYRQSLGQGLEFLIYFQGNSAPDKSGLPSDRFSAERTGGSVSTLTIQRTQQEDSAVYLCASSQSRGGASTDTQYFGPGTRLTVL.

This clonotype was recorded a few times. The chain joins TRBV29-1 to TRBJ2-5, with D possibly being TRBD2 (5 bases). Germline CDR1 reads SQVTM; CDR2 reads ANQGSEA. V shed 3 bases and J shed 0 bases, with 8 bases lying between them. The CDR3 contains 13 residues. The CDR3: CSVDYGDQETQYF. CDR3 DNA: TGCAGCGTTGACTACGGGGACCAAGAGACCCAGTACTTC. Complete variable domain (other parts from reference TRBV29-1 and TRBJ2-5): SAVISQKPSRDICQRGTSLTIQCQVDSQVTMMFWYRQQPGQSLTLIATANQGSEATYESGFVIDKFPISRPNLTFSTLTVSNMSPEDSSIYLCSVDYGDQETQYFGPGTRLLVL.

This chain joins TRBV7-9 and TRBJ1-6; no definite D call. V lost 5 bases and J lost 7, with 15 bases in between. This CDR3 spans 15 amino acids. From germline, CDR1 is SEHNR and CDR2 FQNEAQ (reference sequence). For the CDR3, the DNA is TGTGCCAGCAGCGCAACCGGTGGAGGCAATTCACCCCTCCACTTT. This gives the protein CASSATGGGNSPLHF.

The CDR3 DNA reads as TGTGCCAGCAGTACCTTAGCGGGAATCCCCTACGAGCAGTACTTC. Protein sequence: CASSTLAGIPYEQYF. This chain links TRBV6-1 with TRBJ2-7; 8 positions match TRBD2. J was trimmed by 2 bases and V by 5 bases; bases with no gene match: 8. The V gene's germline CDR1 is MNHNS and CDR2 SASEGT. The CDR3 extends over 15 amino acids.

This clonotype was recorded at least ten times. This chain links TRBV29-1 with TRBJ2-5; 10 positions agree with TRBD1. The CDR3 is made up of 14 amino acids. The germline gives CDR1 SQVTM, CDR2 ANQGSEA. J lost 3 bases, V lost 6 bases, and 7 bases had no gene match. The CDR3 sequence is CSVNPGTGEETQYF. The CDR3 DNA follows: TGCAGCGTCAATCCCGGGACAGGGGAAGAGACCCAGTACTTC.

This chain uses TRBV6-2 or TRBV6-3 with TRBJ2-1; D is undetermined. Germline assignment: CDR1 MNHEY and CDR2 SVGEGT. With 10 bases removed from V and 8 bases from J, the gap between germline ends came to 9 bases. This CDR3 has 10 residues. CDR3 sequence (DNA): TGTGCCACATTTTACCATGAGCAGTTCTTC. It encodes CATFYHEQFF.

Only a few counts were recorded for this clonotype. V and J are TRBV27 and TRBJ2-1, with 9 bases that match TRBD1. The CDR3 loop spans 16 amino acids. CDR1 and CDR2 (germline): MNHEY, SMNVEV (reference sequence). V dropped 3 bases and J dropped 3; count of bases not matched to a gene: 6. CDR3 sequence (DNA): TGTGCCAGCAGTTTCCTGGCGGGACAGGGCTACAATGAGCAGTTCTTC. This translates into CASSFLAGQGYNEQFF.

A few counts support this clonotype. The gene calls are TRBV5-6 and TRBJ2-3, with a possible D match to TRBD1 (6 bases). Germline CDR1 SGHDT, CDR2 YYEEEE. The CDR3 totals 13 residues. Trimming took 4 bases from V and 4 from J, leaving 10 bases between them. The CDR3 DNA reads TGTGCCAGCAGCACGACAGGCGCAGATACGCAGTATTTT. The encoded protein is CASSTTGADTQYF.

The V call is TRBV20-1, the J call TRBJ2-7, with D perhaps matching TRBD2 (6 bases). V lost 4 bases and J lost 5, with 18 bases in between. Germline values: CDR1 DFQATT, CDR2 SNEGSKA (reference sequence). CDR3 size: 14 residues. CDR3 sequence (DNA): TGCAGTGCTATATGGGGCGCCCGGGGGAACGAGCAGTACTTC. It codes for CSAIWGARGNEQYF.

This clonotype was found a few times. The chain has TRBV10-3 and TRBJ1-6; no definite D call. Germline V gives CDR1 ENHRY, CDR2 SYGVKD. The CDR3 sequence is 15 residues long. V dropped 0 bases and J dropped 7 bases, with 10 bases sitting between them. The CDR3 protein is CAISESRGANSPLHF. The CDR3 DNA reads as TGTGCCATCAGTGAGTCCCGGGGTGCGAATTCACCCCTCCACTTT.

This clonotype was picked up a small number of times. This chain connects TRBV5-6 to TRBJ2-3, with 10 bases fitting TRBD2. The germline CDR1 and CDR2 sequences are SGHDT and YYEEEE. J lost 1 base, V lost 5 bases, and 10 bases had no gene match. The CDR3 is 17 residues long. The CDR3 sequence: CASRAPLAGVGTDTQYF. DNA for the CDR3: TGTGCCAGCAGGGCACCGCTAGCGGGGGTTGGCACAGATACGCAGTATTTT.

The chain uses TRBV25-1 and TRBJ1-2; TRBD1 aligns across 8 bases. Germline-derived CDR1 and CDR2 are MGHDK and SYGVNS. J gave up 4 bases and V 7 bases, and 5 bases lay outside the gene matches. CDR3 size: 13 residues. DNA for the CDR3: TGTGCCAGCACAAAGGGACAGGCCTATGGCTACACCTTC. Protein sequence: CASTKGQAYGYTF.

This clonotype was seen only a few times. This chain links TRBV5-1 with TRBJ2-3, with TRBD2 matching 10 bases. The CDR3 has 15 residues. Germline V gene lookup returns CDR1 SGHRS and CDR2 YFSETQ. V lost 2 bases to trimming and J lost 13 bases; unmatched junction nucleotides: 13. The CDR3 here is CASSLTGTSEGAEYF. CDR3 nucleotide sequence: TGCGCCAGCAGCTTAACCGGGACTAGCGAGGGGGCGGAGTATTTT.

The chain recombines TRBV11-2 with TRBJ2-5; D is uncertain. Trimming stripped 5 bases from V and 5 bases from J, with 15 bases between. Germline V CDR1 and CDR2: SGHAT, FQNNGV. This CDR3 region has 14 residues. The CDR3 region is CASSRPPGGETQYF. The CDR3 nucleotides read TGTGCCAGCAGCCGGCCCCCGGGTGGTGAGACCCAGTACTTC.

The CDR3 loop reads CSASKGGGRSYNEQFF. The DNA of the CDR3 is TGCAGTGCTAGCAAGGGCGGGGGCCGCTCCTACAATGAGCAGTTCTTC. The gene calls are TRBV20-1 and TRBJ2-1, with D tentatively TRBD2 (7 bases). The CDR3 totals 16 residues. Trimming took off 3 bases at V and 0 bases at J, with 15 bases between the two ends. Germline CDR1 is DFQATT and CDR2 is SNEGSKA (reference sequence).

The sample holds a few counts of this clonotype. This rearrangement joins TRBV7-2 to TRBJ1-1, with D unclear. CDR1 SGHTA and CDR2 FQGNSA come from the germline V gene. The CDR3 contains 12 residues. The CDR3 reads CASERLNTEAFF. The DNA of the CDR3 is TGTGCTTCCGAAAGGTTGAACACTGAAGCTTTCTTT.

Many counts were recorded for this clonotype. V usage is TRBV13 and J usage is TRBJ2-7; 7 bases fit TRBD1. This CDR3 comprises 12 residues. Germline V lookup: CDR1 PRHDT, CDR2 FYEKMQ (reference sequence). The V gene end was trimmed by 5 bases and the J gene end by 6 bases; junction bases not matched to a gene: 4. CDR3: CASSNRDSEQYF. DNA of the CDR3: TGTGCCAGCAGCAACCGGGACAGCGAGCAGTACTTC.

The J gene is TRBJ2-1, the V gene TRBV20-1, with D tentatively TRBD1 (5 bases). There are 13 residues in the CDR3. V lost 6 bases and J lost 2, with 11 bases in between. CDR1 is DFQATT, CDR2 SNEGSKA, per germline (reference sequence). The CDR3 DNA reads TGCAGTGCGGCTGGGGCGGCCTACAATGAGCAGTTCTTC. It encodes CSAAGAAYNEQFF.

This clonotype has at least ten counts. The CDR3 nucleotides read TGTGCCAGCAGTCCTCAGGGGGCGTCGAACACCGGGGAGCTGTTTTTT. Translation: CASSPQGASNTGELFF. The V gene is TRBV6-2 or TRBV6-3, the J gene TRBJ2-2, with 8 bases lining up with TRBD1. CDR3 length: 16 residues. V gave up 5 bases and J gave up 0 bases; unmatched junction bases: 5. CDR1 and CDR2 from the germline V gene are MNHEY and SVGEGT.

The chain recombines TRBV12-3 or TRBV12-4 with TRBJ1-5; possibly TRBD1 for D (5 bases). The CDR3 extends over 13 amino acids. Trimming removed 4 bases at V and 7 bases at J, with 11 bases between. In nucleotides, the CDR3 is TGTGCCAGCAGTTCGGGGGGGAAACAGCCCCAGCATTTT. Translating it yields CASSSGGKQPQHF.

The gene calls are TRBV12-3 or TRBV12-4 and TRBJ2-1; no clear D gene. V was pared by 1 base and J by 5 bases, with 9 bases between. The length of the CDR3 is 14 residues. CDR3 bases: TGTGCCAGCAGTTTAGTTGGTCCCCACAATGAGCAGTTCTTC. Its translation: CASSLVGPHNEQFF.

V usage is TRBV7-2 and J usage is TRBJ2-3, with unresolved D. The CDR3 consists of 15 residues. From germline, CDR1 is SGHTA and CDR2 FQGNSA. V lost 1 base and J lost 2, with 10 bases in between. The CDR3 bases are TGTGCCAGCAGCTTAGATAGGAGAACCACAGATACGCAGTATTTT. It specifies CASSLDRRTTDTQYF.